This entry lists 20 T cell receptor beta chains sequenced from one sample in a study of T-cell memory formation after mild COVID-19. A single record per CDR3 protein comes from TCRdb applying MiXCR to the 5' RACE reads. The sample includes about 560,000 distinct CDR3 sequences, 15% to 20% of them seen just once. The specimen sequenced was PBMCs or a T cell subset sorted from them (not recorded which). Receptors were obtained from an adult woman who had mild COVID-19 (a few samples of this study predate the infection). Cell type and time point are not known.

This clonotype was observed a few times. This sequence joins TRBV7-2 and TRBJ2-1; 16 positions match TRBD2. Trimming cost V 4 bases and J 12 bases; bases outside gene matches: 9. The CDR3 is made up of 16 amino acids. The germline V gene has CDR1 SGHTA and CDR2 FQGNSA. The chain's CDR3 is CASSSGLAGGGAMQFF. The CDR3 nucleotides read TGTGCCAGCAGCTCGGGACTAGCGGGGGGGGGCGCTATGCAGTTCTTC.

The CDR3 region is CASSLPGLLQPQHF. Written as DNA, the CDR3 is TGTGCCAGCAGTTTACCGGGGCTTTTGCAGCCCCAGCATTTT. The V gene is TRBV12-3 or TRBV12-4, the J gene TRBJ1-5, with D tentatively TRBD1 (5 bases). This CDR3 has 14 residues. Trimming left V 2 bases short and J 7 bases short, with 12 bases between.

The CDR3, as DNA: TGTGCCAGCACTACACCGGACAGCACAGATACGCAGTATTTT. Amino acid sequence: CASTTPDSTDTQYF. The rearrangement links TRBV2 to TRBJ2-3; no definite D call. This CDR3 spans 14 amino acids. Germline V gene lookup returns CDR1 SNHLY and CDR2 FYNNEI. V lost 7 bases to trimming and J lost 0 bases, with 11 bases between them. The entire variable domain, with the rest obtained from reference TRBV2 and TRBJ2-3, is as follows: EPEVTQTPSHQVTQMGQEVILRCVPISNHLYFYWYRQILGQKVEFLVSFYNNEISEKSEIFDDQFSVERPDGSNFTLKIRSTKLEDSAMYFCASTTPDSTDTQYFGPGTRLTVL.

Here the CDR3 DNA reads TGTGCCAGTAGTAAGAACGGGATAGCTGAAGCTTTCTTT. Translation gives CASSKNGIAEAFF. The V and J genes are TRBV19 and TRBJ1-1, with D unresolved. Deletions cut 4 bases from V and 6 bases from J, with 12 bases between. CDR3 length equals 13 residues. Germline CDR1 reads LNHDA; CDR2 reads SQIVND (reference sequence).

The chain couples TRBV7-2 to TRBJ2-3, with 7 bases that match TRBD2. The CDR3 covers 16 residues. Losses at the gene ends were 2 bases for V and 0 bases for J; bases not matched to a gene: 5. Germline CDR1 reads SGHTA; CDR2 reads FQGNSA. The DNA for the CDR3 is TGTGCCAGCAGCTTAACAGTTAGCGGGAGCACAGATACGCAGTATTTT. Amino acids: CASSLTVSGSTDTQYF.

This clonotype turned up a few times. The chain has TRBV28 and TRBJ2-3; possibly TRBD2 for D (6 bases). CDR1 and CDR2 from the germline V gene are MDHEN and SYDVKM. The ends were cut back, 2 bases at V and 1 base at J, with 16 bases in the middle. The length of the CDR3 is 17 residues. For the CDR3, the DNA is TGTGCCAGCAGTTTACACCGACTGGGGGGTGGCACAGATACGCAGTATTTT. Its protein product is CASSLHRLGGGTDTQYF.

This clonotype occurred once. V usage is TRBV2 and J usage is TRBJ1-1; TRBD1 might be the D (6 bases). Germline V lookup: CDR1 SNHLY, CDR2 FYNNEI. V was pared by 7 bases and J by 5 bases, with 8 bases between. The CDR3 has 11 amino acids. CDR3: CASTGQTEAFF. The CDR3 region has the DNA TGTGCCAGCACTGGACAGACTGAAGCTTTCTTT.

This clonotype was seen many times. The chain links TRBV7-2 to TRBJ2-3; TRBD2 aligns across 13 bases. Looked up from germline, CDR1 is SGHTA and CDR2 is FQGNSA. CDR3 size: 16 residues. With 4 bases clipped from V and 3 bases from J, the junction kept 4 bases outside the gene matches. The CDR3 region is CASSSRTSGRTDTQYF. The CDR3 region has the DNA TGTGCCAGCAGCTCTAGGACTAGCGGGAGAACAGATACGCAGTATTTT.

The CDR3 DNA reads as TGCGCCAGCAGCCAAGTGCCGGGACGGTTAAGCACAGATACGCAGTATTTT. Translation: CASSQVPGRLSTDTQYF. V and J are TRBV4-1 and TRBJ2-3; the D gene could be TRBD1 or TRBD2 (5 bases each). This CDR3 has 17 amino acids. Germline CDR1 and CDR2: MGHRA and YSYEKL. V was cut by 1 base and J by 0 bases, with 14 bases left in between.

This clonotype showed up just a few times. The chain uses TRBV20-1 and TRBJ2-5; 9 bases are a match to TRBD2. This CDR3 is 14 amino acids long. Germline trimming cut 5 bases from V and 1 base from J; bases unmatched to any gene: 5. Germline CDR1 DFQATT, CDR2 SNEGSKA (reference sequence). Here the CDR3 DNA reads TGCAGTGCTTCAGCGGGGGGCCGCCAAGAGACCCAGTACTTC. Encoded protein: CSASAGGRQETQYF.

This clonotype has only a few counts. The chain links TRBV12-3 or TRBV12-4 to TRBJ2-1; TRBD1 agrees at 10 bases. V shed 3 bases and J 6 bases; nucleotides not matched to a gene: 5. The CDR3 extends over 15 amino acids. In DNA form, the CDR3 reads TGTGCCAGCAGTTTGCGACAGGGGGCGAGCAATGAGCAGTTCTTC. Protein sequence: CASSLRQGASNEQFF.

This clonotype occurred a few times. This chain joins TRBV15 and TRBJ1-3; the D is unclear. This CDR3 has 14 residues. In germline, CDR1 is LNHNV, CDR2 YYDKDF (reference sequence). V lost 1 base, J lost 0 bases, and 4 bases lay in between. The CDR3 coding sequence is TGTGCCACCAGCAGAGTCCTCTCTGGAAACACCATATATTTT. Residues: CATSRVLSGNTIYF.

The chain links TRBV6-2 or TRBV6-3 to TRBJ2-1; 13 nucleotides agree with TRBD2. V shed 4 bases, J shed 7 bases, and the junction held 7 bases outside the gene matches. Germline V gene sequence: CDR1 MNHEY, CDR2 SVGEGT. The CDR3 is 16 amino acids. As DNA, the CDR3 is TGTGCCAGCAGTTCCTCGACTAGCGGGAGGTTGAATGAGCAGTTCTTC. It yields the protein CASSSSTSGRLNEQFF.

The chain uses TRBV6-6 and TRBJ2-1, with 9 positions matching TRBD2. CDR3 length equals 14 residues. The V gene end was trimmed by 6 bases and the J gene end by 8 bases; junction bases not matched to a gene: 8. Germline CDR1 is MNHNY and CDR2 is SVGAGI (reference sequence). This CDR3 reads CASRSGLASDEQFF. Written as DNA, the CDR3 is TGTGCCAGCAGGTCGGGACTAGCCAGCGATGAGCAGTTCTTC.

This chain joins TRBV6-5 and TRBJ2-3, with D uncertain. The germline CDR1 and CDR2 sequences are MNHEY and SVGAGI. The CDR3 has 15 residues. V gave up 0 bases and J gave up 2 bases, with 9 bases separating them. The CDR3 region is CASSYSSQITDTQYF. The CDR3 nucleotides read TGTGCCAGCAGTTACTCGAGTCAGATCACAGATACGCAGTATTTT.

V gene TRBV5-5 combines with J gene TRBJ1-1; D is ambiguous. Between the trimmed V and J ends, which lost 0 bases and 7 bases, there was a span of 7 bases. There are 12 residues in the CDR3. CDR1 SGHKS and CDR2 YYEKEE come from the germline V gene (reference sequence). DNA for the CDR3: TGTGCCAGCAGCTTGGCTCCTTATGAAGCTTTCTTT. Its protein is CASSLAPYEAFF.

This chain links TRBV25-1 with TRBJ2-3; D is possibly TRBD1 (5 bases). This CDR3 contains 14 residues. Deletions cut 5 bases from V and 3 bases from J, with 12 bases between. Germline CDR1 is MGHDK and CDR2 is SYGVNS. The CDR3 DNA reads TGTGCCAGCAGTCGCCAGGGTGGAACAGATACGCAGTATTTT. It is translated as CASSRQGGTDTQYF.

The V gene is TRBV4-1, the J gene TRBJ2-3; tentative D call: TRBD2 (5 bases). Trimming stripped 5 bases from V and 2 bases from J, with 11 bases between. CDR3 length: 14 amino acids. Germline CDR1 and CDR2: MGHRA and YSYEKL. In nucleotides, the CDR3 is TGCGCCAGCAGCACCGGGGTCGACACAGATACGCAGTATTTT. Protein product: CASSTGVDTDTQYF.

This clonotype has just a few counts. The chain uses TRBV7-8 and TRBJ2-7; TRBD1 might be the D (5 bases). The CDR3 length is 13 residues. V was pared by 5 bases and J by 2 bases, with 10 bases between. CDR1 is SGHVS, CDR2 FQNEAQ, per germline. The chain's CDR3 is CASSVGHTYEQYF. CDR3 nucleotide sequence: TGTGCCAGCAGCGTTGGACACACCTACGAGCAGTACTTC. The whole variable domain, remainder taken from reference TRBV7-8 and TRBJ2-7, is GAGVSQSPRYKVAKRGQDVALRCDPISGHVSLFWYQQALGQGPEFLTYFQNEAQLDKSGLPSDRFFAERPEGSVSTLKIQRTQQEDSAVYLCASSVGHTYEQYFGPGTRLTVT.

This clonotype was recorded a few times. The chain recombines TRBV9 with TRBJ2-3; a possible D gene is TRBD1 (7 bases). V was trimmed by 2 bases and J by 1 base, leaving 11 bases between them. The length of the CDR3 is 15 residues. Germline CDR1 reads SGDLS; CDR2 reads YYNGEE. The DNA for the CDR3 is TGTGCCAGCAGCGTTCAGGGGGAGGGCACAGATACGCAGTATTTT. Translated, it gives CASSVQGEGTDTQYF.